The 3 T cell receptor beta chains in this list originate from one sample, sequenced in a study of blood T cell repertoires in COVID-19. Profiled with immunoSEQ multiplex PCR; TCRdb holds only in-frame clones, not every one. The profile shows around 120,000 clones, 85% to 90% of them singletons. The source material was peripheral blood. The receptors shown here come from a man in his sixties or seventies who had recovered from COVID-19.

The genes are TRBV28 and TRBJ1-2, with D possibly matching TRBD1 (5 bases). The CDR3 sequence is 15 residues long. In germline, CDR1 is MDHEN, CDR2 SYDVKM. Trimming removed 0 bases at V and 7 bases at J, with 15 bases between. The CDR3 loop is CASSLWAFGGFGYTF. The CDR3 nucleotides are TGTGCCAGCAGTTTATGGGCCTTCGGGGGGTTTGGCTACACCTTC.

The chain couples TRBV27 to TRBJ1-1; TRBD1 is a possible D gene (6 bases). Germline CDR1 reads MNHEY; CDR2 reads SMNVEV (reference sequence). This CDR3 has 14 amino acids. V was pared by 6 bases and J by 8 bases, with 19 bases between. The CDR3 DNA reads as TGTGCCAGCAGACCACTCGACAGGCTCGACGAAGCTTTCTTT. It encodes CASRPLDRLDEAFF.

The V gene is TRBV5-1, the J gene TRBJ1-4; 12 bases agree with TRBD1. The germline V gene has CDR1 SGHRS and CDR2 YFSETQ. This CDR3 has 18 amino acids. V lost 4 bases, J lost 2 bases, and 9 bases stayed unmatched. Written as DNA, the CDR3 is TGCGCCAGCAGCGACCCGGGACAGGGGGCGCCGACTAATGAAAAACTGTTTTTT. Its translation: CASSDPGQGAPTNEKLFF.